The entry that follows covers one T cell receptor (beta chain) sequence. Libraries were prepared by immunoSEQ multiplex PCR; TCRdb keeps only in-frame clonotypes and omits some of them. This sample has 350,000 or so clones, with nearly 90% found just once. The data stem from a study of blood T cell repertoires in COVID-19. V dropped 0 bases and J dropped 1 base, with 8 bases sitting between them. The CDR3 consists of 15 residues. The V gene's germline CDR1 is SGHRS and CDR2 YFSETQ. The sequence was obtained from a man younger than 35 with active or convalescent COVID-19. The chain carries TRBV5-1 and TRBJ1-3; no reliable D call. What was sequenced was peripheral blood. CDR3 amino acids: CASSLDPASGNTIYF. CDR3 DNA sequence: TGCGCCAGCAGCTTGGACCCCGCGTCTGGAAACACCATATATTTT.